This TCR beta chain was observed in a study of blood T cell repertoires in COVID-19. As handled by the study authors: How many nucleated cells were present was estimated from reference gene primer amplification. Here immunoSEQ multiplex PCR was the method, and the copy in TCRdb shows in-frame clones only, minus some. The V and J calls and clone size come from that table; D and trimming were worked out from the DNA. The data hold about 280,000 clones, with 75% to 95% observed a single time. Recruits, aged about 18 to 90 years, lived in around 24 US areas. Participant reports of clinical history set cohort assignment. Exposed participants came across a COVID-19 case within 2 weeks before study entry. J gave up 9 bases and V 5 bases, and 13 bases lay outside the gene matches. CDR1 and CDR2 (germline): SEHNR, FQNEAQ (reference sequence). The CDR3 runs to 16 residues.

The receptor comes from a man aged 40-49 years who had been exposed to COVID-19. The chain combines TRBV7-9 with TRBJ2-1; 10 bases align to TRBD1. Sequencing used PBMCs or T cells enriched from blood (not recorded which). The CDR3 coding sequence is TGTGCCAGCAGCAAGACAGGGGGCGCGGGAAGGATTGAGCAGTTCTTC. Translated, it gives CASSKTGGAGRIEQFF.